The clone carrying this T cell receptor beta chain was detected many times. What it binds is not known. Thyroid surgery had not been preceded by any treatment in any patient. The data derive from a study of metastatic and nonmetastatic thyroid tumors. At the level of the study: Peripheral blood and tumor or nodule samples from malignant and benign thyroid patients were compared. Study results and limitations: In blood and tumor, TCR beta diversity was reportedly significantly higher in malignant thyroid tumors than in benign nodules.

As handled by the study authors: Clinicopathological groups supplied CDR3 differences that were used to build a distant-metastasis classifier for papillary thyroid cancer. TCRdb recomputed clones from the PCR reads via MiXCR. The V and J calls shown here were made by TCRdb, not taken from the authors' results. The sample has about 59,000 clones; about 16% are singletons. The sequencing input was blood. This receptor was identified in a male donor with papillary thyroid cancer or a benign thyroid nodule (not recorded which). Some clones in this sample may be carry-over from other donors' samples.

CDR3 sequence: CASSQPGRNNSPLHF. The CDR3 bases are TGTGCCAGCAGCCAACCCGGGAGGAACAATTCACCCCTCCACTTT. This chain connects TRBV14 to TRBJ1-6; D gene unclear. The V gene's germline CDR1 is SGHDN and CDR2 FVKESK. Trimming took 2 bases from V and 7 from J, leaving 12 bases between them. The CDR3 sequence is 15 residues long.